This is a list of T cell receptor beta chains from one sample in a study of B cell selection in AIRE deficiency. Generated by immunoSEQ multiplex PCR, the TCRdb table keeps only in-frame clones and is missing some. Among fewer than 30,000 clones listed, approximately 97% were seen once. Sequencing used conventional CD4+ T cells sorted from PBMCs. All receptors derive from a human donor with AIRE deficiency. Each CDR3 is given with its conserved first and last residue. The D gene is left open where the match is weak. Only some rows state a clone size, as once, few, many or a class for expanded clones.

TRBJ1-2 | TRBV27 | - | - | CASTSRGGAYYGYTF | TGTGCCAGCACCTCGAGAGGCGGGGCGTACTATGGCTACACCTTC
TRBJ2-1 | TRBV7-3 | - | - | CASSPPGLGEQFF | TGTGCCAGCAGCCCCCCCGGGCTTGGGGAGCAGTTCTTC
TRBJ2-5 | TRBV5-1 | - | - | CASSLMGVSQETQYF | TGCGCCAGCAGCTTAATGGGAGTAAGCCAAGAGACCCAGTACTTC
TRBJ2-1 | TRBV20-1 | - | once | CSAMQDEQFF | TGCAGTGCTATGCAGGATGAGCAGTTCTTC
TRBJ2-2 | TRBV9 | TRBD1 | - | CASSVGAQGGTGELFF | TGTGCCAGCAGCGTAGGAGCACAGGGGGGCACCGGGGAGCTGTTTTTT
TRBJ2-1 | TRBV4-1 | - | - | CASSPRGGVGTYNEQFF | TGCGCCAGCAGCCCAAGGGGCGGGGTGGGGACCTACAATGAGCAGTTCTTC
TRBJ2-1 | TRBV15 | - | - | CATSRGIRDEQFF | TGTGCCACCAGCAGAGGGATAAGAGATGAGCAGTTCTTC
TRBJ2-5 | TRBV6-1 | TRBD1 | - | CASSEATGRPETQYF | TGTGCCAGCAGTGAAGCGACAGGGCGCCCAGAGACCCAGTACTTC
TRBJ2-1 | TRBV5-4 | - | once | CASSPSSHPDNEQFF | TGTGCCAGCAGCCCATCTAGCCATCCCGACAATGAGCAGTTCTTC
TRBJ1-1 | TRBV30 | - | - | CAWRFGNLNTEAFF | TGTGCCTGGAGATTTGGGAATTTGAACACTGAAGCTTTCTTT
TRBJ1-4 | TRBV11-1 | TRBD1 | - | CASSPGTGPGSEKLFF | TGTGCCAGCAGTCCCGGGACAGGGCCCGGCAGTGAAAAACTGTTTTTT
TRBJ2-1 | TRBV27 | TRBD2 | - | CASSLADHYNEQFF | TGTGCCAGCAGTCTAGCGGACCACTACAATGAGCAGTTCTTC
TRBJ2-1 | TRBV5-1 | TRBD2 | - | CASSFLSGGYNEQFF | TGCGCCAGCAGCTTCTTAAGCGGGGGATACAATGAGCAGTTCTTC
TRBJ2-1 | TRBV9 | TRBD2 | - | CASSVATASGRNYYNEQFF | TGTGCCAGCAGCGTAGCTACGGCTAGCGGGAGGAATTACTACAATGAGCAGTTCTTC
TRBJ1-5 | TRBV5-8 | - | - | CASSLRPRSLRDNQPQHF | TGTGCCAGCAGCTTGAGACCGAGATCCTTAAGGGACAATCAGCCCCAGCATTTT